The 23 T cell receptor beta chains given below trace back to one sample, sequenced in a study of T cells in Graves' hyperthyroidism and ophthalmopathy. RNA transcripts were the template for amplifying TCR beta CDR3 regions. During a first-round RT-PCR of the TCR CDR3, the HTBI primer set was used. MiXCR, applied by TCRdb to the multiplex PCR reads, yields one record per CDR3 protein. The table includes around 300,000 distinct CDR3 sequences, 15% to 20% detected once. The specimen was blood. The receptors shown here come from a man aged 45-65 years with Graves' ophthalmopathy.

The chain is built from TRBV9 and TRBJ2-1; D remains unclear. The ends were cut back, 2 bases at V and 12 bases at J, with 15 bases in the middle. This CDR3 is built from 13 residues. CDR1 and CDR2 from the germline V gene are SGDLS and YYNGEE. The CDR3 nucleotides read TGTGCCAGCAGCGTGGCCCCCGACGGTGGGCAGTTCTTC. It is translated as CASSVAPDGGQFF.

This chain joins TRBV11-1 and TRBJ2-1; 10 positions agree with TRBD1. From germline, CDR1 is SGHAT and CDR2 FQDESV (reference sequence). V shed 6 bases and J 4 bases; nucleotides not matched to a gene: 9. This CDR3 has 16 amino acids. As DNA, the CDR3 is TGTGCCAGCAGAGATGCCGGGACAGGGGTATACAATGAGCAGTTCTTC. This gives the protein CASRDAGTGVYNEQFF.

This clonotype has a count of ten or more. The CDR3, as DNA: TGCGCCAGCAGTGAGCAAGCGGGGGACTACAATGAGCAGTTCTTC. It yields the protein CASSEQAGDYNEQFF. The genes are TRBV10-1 and TRBJ2-1; 8 bases align to TRBD2. The CDR3 spans 15 residues. The germline V gene has CDR1 WNHNN and CDR2 SYGVQD (reference sequence). V was clipped by 2 bases and J by 3 bases; unmatched bases: 3.

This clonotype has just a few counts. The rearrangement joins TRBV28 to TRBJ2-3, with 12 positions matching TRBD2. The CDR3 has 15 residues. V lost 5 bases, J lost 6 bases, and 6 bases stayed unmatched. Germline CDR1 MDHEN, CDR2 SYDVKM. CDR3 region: CASSPSSGREDTQYF. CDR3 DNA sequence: TGTGCCAGCAGTCCATCTAGCGGGAGGGAGGATACGCAGTATTTT.

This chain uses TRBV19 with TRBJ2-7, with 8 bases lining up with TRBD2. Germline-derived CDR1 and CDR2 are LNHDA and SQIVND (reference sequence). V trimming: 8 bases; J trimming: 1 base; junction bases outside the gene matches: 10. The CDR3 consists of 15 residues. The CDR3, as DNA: TGTGCCAGTGGGGGGAAGAGCGGGAGTTCCTACGAGCAGTACTTC. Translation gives CASGGKSGSSYEQYF. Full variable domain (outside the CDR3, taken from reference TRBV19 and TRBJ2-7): DGGITQSPKYLFRKEGQNVTLSCEQNLNHDAMYWYRQDPGQGLRLIYYSQIVNDFQKGDIAEGYSVSREKKESFPLTVTSAQKNPTAFYLCASGGKSGSSYEQYFGPGTRLTVT.

The CDR3 DNA is TGTGCCAGCAGCTCAACAGGGGATGGGGCCAACGTCCTGACTTTC. Translating it yields CASSSTGDGANVLTF. The genes are TRBV9 and TRBJ2-6; 7 bases match TRBD1. J lost 3 bases, V lost 4 bases, and 4 bases had no gene match. Germline V gives CDR1 SGDLS, CDR2 YYNGEE. The CDR3 covers 15 residues.

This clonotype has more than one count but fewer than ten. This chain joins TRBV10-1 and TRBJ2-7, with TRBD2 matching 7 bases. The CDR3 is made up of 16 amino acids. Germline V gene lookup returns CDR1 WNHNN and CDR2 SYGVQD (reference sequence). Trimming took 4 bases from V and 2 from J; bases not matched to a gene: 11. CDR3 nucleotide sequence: TGCGCCAGCAGTGGTTCAGCGGGATCCTCGCCCTACGAGCAGTACTTC. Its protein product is CASSGSAGSSPYEQYF.

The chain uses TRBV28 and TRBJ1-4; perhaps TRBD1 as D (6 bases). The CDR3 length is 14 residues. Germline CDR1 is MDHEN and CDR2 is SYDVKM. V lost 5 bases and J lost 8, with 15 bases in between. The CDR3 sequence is CASSITTGGEKLFF. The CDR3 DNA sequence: TGTGCCAGCAGTATTACTACGGGGGGCGAAAAACTGTTTTTT.

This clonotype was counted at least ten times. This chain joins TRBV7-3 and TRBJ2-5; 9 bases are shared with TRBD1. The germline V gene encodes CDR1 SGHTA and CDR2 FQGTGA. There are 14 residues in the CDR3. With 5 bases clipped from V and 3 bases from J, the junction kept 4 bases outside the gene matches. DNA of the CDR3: TGTGCCAGCAGCCCGGGGGACAGGGAAGAGACCCAGTACTTC. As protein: CASSPGDREETQYF.

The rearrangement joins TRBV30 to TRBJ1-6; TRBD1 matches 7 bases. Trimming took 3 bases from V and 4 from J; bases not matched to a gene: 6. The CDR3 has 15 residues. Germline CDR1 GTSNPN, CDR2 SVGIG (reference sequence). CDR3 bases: TGTGCCTGGAGGGGCCGGGACAGTTATAATTCACCCCTCCACTTT. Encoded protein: CAWRGRDSYNSPLHF.

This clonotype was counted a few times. Here the CDR3 reads CSARDFRGDEQFF. The DNA of the CDR3 is TGCAGTGCTAGAGACTTTCGTGGGGATGAGCAGTTCTTC. The rearrangement links TRBV20-1 to TRBJ2-1; D is unclear. Looked up from germline, CDR1 is DFQATT and CDR2 is SNEGSKA (reference sequence). The V end was cut by 0 bases, the J end by 8 bases, with 11 bases between. This CDR3 has 13 amino acids.

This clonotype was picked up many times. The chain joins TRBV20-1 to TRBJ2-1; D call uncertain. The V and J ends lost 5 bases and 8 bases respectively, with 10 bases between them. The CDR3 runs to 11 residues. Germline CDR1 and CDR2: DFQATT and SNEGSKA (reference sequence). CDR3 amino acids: CSARRFDEQFF. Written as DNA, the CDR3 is TGCAGTGCTCGCCGTTTCGATGAGCAGTTCTTC.

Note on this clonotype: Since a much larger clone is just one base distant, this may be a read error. This chain's CDR3 is CASSPQREGEQYF. The CDR3 nucleotides are TGTGCCAGCAGCCCCCAGCGGGAGGGTGAGCAGTACTTC. The chain carries TRBV11-2 and TRBJ2-7, with TRBD2 matching over 10 bases. The CDR3 has 13 amino acids. Germline V gives CDR1 SGHAT, CDR2 FQNNGV. J was trimmed by 7 bases and V by 5 bases; bases with no gene match: 5.

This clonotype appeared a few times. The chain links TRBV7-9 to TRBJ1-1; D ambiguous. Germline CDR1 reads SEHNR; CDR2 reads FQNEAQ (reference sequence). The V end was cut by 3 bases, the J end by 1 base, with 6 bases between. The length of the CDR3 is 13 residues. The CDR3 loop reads CASSFQSNTEAFF. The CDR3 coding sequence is TGTGCCAGCAGCTTCCAGTCGAACACTGAAGCTTTCTTT.

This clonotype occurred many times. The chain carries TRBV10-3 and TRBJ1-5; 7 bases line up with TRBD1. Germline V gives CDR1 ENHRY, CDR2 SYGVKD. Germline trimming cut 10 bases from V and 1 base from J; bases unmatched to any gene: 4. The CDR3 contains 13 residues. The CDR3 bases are TGTGCCAGCAGACAGGGAAGCAATCAGCCCCAGCATTTT. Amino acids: CASRQGSNQPQHF.

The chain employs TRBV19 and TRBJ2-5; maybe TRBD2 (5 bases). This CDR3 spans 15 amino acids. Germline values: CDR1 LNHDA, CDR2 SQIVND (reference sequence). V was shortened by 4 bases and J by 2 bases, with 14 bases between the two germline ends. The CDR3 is CASSRWLAEQETQYF. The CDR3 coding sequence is TGTGCCAGTAGTAGGTGGCTAGCTGAGCAAGAGACCCAGTACTTC. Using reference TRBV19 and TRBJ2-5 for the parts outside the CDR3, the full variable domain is DGGITQSPKYLFRKEGQNVTLSCEQNLNHDAMYWYRQDPGQGLRLIYYSQIVNDFQKGDIAEGYSVSREKKESFPLTVTSAQKNPTAFYLCASSRWLAEQETQYFGPGTRLLVL.

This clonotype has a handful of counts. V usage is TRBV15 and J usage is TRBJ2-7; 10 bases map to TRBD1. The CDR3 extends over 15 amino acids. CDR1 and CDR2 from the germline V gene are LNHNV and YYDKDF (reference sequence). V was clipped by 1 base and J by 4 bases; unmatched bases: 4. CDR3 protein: CATSRVRTGGYEQYF. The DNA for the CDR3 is TGTGCCACCAGCAGAGTAAGGACAGGGGGATACGAGCAGTACTTC.

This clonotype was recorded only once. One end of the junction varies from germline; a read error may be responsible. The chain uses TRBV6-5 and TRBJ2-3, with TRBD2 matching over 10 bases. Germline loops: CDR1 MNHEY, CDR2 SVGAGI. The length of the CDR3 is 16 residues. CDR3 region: CASSDSSGGGTDTQYF. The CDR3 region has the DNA TGTGCCAGCAGTGACTCTAGCGGGGGAGGCACAGATACGCAGTATTTT.

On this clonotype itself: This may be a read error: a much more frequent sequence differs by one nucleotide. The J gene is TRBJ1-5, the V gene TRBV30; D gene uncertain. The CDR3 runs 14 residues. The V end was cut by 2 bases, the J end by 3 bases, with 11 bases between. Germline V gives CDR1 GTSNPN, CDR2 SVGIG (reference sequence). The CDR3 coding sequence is TGTGCCTGGAGTACCGGGCGGGTCAATCAGCCCCAGCATTTT. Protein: CAWSTGRVNQPQHF.

The chain's CDR3 is CASTPGQGGRGYTF. CDR3 in DNA: TGTGCCAGCACACCGGGACAGGGAGGACGTGGCTACACCTTC. The chain carries TRBV12-3 or TRBV12-4 and TRBJ1-2; TRBD1 agrees at 9 bases. CDR3 length equals 14 residues. V was clipped by 7 bases and J by 7 bases; unmatched bases: 10.

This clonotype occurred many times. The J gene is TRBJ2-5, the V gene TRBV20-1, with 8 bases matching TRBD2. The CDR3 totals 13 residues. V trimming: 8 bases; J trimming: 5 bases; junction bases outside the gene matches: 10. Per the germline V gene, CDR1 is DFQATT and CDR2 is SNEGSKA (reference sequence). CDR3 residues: CSPWGGRFETQYF. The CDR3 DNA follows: TGCAGTCCCTGGGGCGGGAGGTTTGAGACCCAGTACTTC.

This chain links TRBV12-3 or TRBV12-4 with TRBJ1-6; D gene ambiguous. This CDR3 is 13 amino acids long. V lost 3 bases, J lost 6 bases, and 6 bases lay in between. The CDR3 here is CASSFAFNSPLHF. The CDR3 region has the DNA TGTGCCAGCAGTTTCGCCTTTAATTCACCCCTCCACTTT.

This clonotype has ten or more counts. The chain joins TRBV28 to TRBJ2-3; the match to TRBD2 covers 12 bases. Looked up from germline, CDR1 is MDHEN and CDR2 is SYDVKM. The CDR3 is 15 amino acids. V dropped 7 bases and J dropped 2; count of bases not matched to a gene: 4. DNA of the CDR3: TGTGCCAGCACCCTAGCGGGAGGGAACACAGATACGCAGTATTTT. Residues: CASTLAGGNTDTQYF.